This passage covers 21 T cell receptor beta chains from one sample sequenced in a study of CD8+CD57+ T cells in acquired aplastic anemia. CDR3 and TCR beta VDJ profiling relied on a genomic DNA template. TCRdb re-called the reads with MiXCR, one entry per CDR3 protein. Of 150,000 to 200,000 distinct CDR3 sequences listed, about half were seen once; the top ten hold about 1.8%. The authors sequenced patients whose flow cytometry had shown CD8+CD57+ cell expansion. The sample was sorted CD4+, CD8+, or CD8+CD57+ T cells (not recorded which) from PBMCs. The receptors derive from a human donor with aplastic anemia.

This clonotype came up once. The chain carries TRBV5-6 and TRBJ2-7, with D perhaps matching TRBD1 (6 bases). CDR1 and CDR2 from the germline V gene are SGHDT and YYEEEE. The CDR3 sequence is 11 residues long. V dropped 2 bases and J dropped 7 bases, with 7 bases sitting between them. The CDR3 coding sequence is TGTGCCAGCAGCTTTGGACAGGAGCAGTACTTC. Residues: CASSFGQEQYF.

This clonotype showed up many times. The chain recombines TRBV6-1 with TRBJ1-6; 11 nucleotides match TRBD1. The CDR3 contains 13 residues. Trimming removed 8 bases from V and 7 bases from J; junction bases left unmatched: 1. From germline, CDR1 is MNHNS and CDR2 SASEGT. The CDR3 region has the DNA TGTGCCAGCGGACAGGGGGCGAATTCACCCCTCCACTTT. Translated, it gives CASGQGANSPLHF.

The CDR3 region is CASSPLAGQSYEQYF. The CDR3 DNA follows: TGTGCCAGCAGCCCGCTAGCGGGGCAATCCTACGAGCAGTACTTC. V is TRBV6-1 and J is TRBJ2-7; TRBD2 aligns across 9 bases. Germline CDR1 reads MNHNS; CDR2 reads SASEGT. This CDR3 spans 15 amino acids. The V segment lost 6 bases and the J segment 1 base; nucleotides outside the gene matches: 7.

The gene calls are TRBV6-1 and TRBJ2-5, with 7 bases identical to TRBD1. CDR1 MNHNS and CDR2 SASEGT come from the germline V gene. The V and J ends lost 6 bases and 4 bases, in that order; junction bases with no gene match: 5. The CDR3 has 13 residues. In DNA, the CDR3 is TGTGCCAGCAGAAACAGGGGTGGAGAGACCCAGTACTTC. Residues: CASRNRGGETQYF.

This clonotype was recorded many times. The CDR3 protein is CASSQGGLYNSPLHF. CDR3 nucleotides: TGCGCCAGCAGCCAAGGGGGCCTCTATAATTCACCCCTCCACTTT. The chain combines TRBV4-3 with TRBJ1-6; the D gene is possibly TRBD1 (5 bases). The CDR3 runs 15 residues. CDR1 is LGHNA, CDR2 YSLEER, per germline. The ends were cut back, 1 base at V and 3 bases at J, with 7 bases in the middle.

This clonotype was seen a handful of times. J is TRBJ2-7 and V is TRBV7-8; no reliable D call. This CDR3 is built from 11 residues. Trimming took 2 bases from V and 6 from J, leaving 5 bases between them. Germline-derived CDR1 and CDR2 are SGHVS and FQNEAQ. This CDR3 is CASSLNSEQYF. The CDR3 coding sequence is TGTGCCAGCAGCTTAAATAGCGAGCAGTACTTC.

The table lists this clonotype with a few counts. The chain employs TRBV20-1 and TRBJ1-2; D gene unclear. CDR3 length equals 8 residues. Per germline, CDR1 DFQATT and CDR2 SNEGSKA (reference sequence). Trimming took off 8 bases at V and 3 bases at J, with 1 base between the two ends. The CDR3 nucleotides read TGCAGTCACTATGGCTACACCTTC. Translation: CSHYGYTF.

The CDR3 sequence is CASTEWVGAYEQYF. The CDR3 nucleotides read TGTGCCAGCACCGAGTGGGTGGGGGCCTACGAGCAGTACTTC. The chain employs TRBV2 and TRBJ2-7; perhaps D is TRBD1 or TRBD2 (5 bases each). Trimming took 7 bases from V and 2 from J, leaving 15 bases between them. The CDR3 sequence is 14 residues long. Germline V gene data show CDR1 as SNHLY and CDR2 as FYNNEI.

The chain recombines TRBV10-3 with TRBJ1-4; TRBD1 is a possible D gene (5 bases). V was trimmed by 10 bases and J by 5 bases, leaving 11 bases between them. The CDR3 extends over 12 amino acids. Germline V gene sequence: CDR1 ENHRY, CDR2 SYGVKD. CDR3 sequence: CATSGRNEKLFF. The CDR3, as DNA: TGTGCCACCTCGGGGCGGAATGAAAAACTGTTTTTT.

CDR3 loop: CSARPSSGRHRTDTQYF. In DNA form, the CDR3 reads TGCAGTGCTAGACCTAGTAGCGGGAGGCATCGCACAGATACGCAGTATTTT. The chain recombines TRBV20-1 with TRBJ2-3; TRBD2 matches 10 bases. This CDR3 is 17 amino acids long. Germline V lookup: CDR1 DFQATT, CDR2 SNEGSKA (reference sequence). V gave up 2 bases and J gave up 1 base; unmatched junction bases: 9.

The sample holds many counts of this clonotype. This chain connects TRBV4-2 to TRBJ2-6, with 12 positions matching TRBD2. The germline V gene encodes CDR1 LGHNA and CDR2 YNFKEQ. CDR3 size: 18 residues. Germline trimming cut 4 bases from V and 1 base from J; bases unmatched to any gene: 5. The CDR3: CASSLTLAGGSGANVLTF. The CDR3 DNA is TGTGCCAGCAGCCTCACACTAGCGGGAGGATCTGGGGCCAACGTCCTGACTTTC.

There are many counts of this clonotype. V gene TRBV20-1 combines with J gene TRBJ2-7; D is perhaps TRBD2 (6 bases). Germline V gives CDR1 DFQATT, CDR2 SNEGSKA (reference sequence). The germline V and J ends were trimmed by 0 bases and 2 bases, with 14 bases remaining between them. The CDR3 loop spans 15 amino acids. The CDR3 coding sequence is TGCAGTGCTAGAGATTCCGGGACTGCTGCCTACGAGCAGTACTTC. It encodes CSARDSGTAAYEQYF.

The table lists this clonotype with a count of one. The chain joins TRBV10-1 to TRBJ1-1; D might be TRBD1 (5 bases). CDR1 and CDR2 from the germline V gene are WNHNN and SYGVQD (reference sequence). Trimming took off 4 bases at V and 4 bases at J, with 10 bases between the two ends. The CDR3 sequence is 13 residues long. The CDR3 coding sequence is TGCGCCAGCAGTGTTGGGGGTATCACTGAAGCTTTCTTT. Its translation is CASSVGGITEAFF.

The genes are TRBV6-1 and TRBJ2-7; 9 positions agree with TRBD2. Looked up from germline, CDR1 is MNHNS and CDR2 is SASEGT. With 5 bases clipped from V and 9 bases from J, the junction kept 2 bases outside the gene matches. The CDR3 runs to 11 residues. The CDR3 is CASSLTSGQYF. As DNA, the CDR3 is TGTGCCAGCAGTCTGACTAGCGGGCAGTACTTC.

The rearrangement uses TRBV20-1 and TRBJ1-2; unclear D gene. The V end was cut by 5 bases, the J end by 3 bases, with 13 bases between. The germline gives CDR1 DFQATT, CDR2 SNEGSKA (reference sequence). The CDR3 runs to 13 residues. The CDR3 is CSADRRGDYGYTF. DNA of the CDR3: TGCAGTGCTGACCGCCGCGGGGACTATGGCTACACCTTC.

The chain employs TRBV4-1 and TRBJ1-6, with D perhaps matching TRBD1 (5 bases). The CDR3 has 15 amino acids. Deletions cut 0 bases from V and 7 bases from J, with 10 bases between. In germline, CDR1 is MGHRA, CDR2 YSYEKL. For the CDR3, the DNA is TGCGCCAGCAGCCAAGATTTGCGGGGGAATTCACCCCTCCACTTT. This translates into CASSQDLRGNSPLHF.

On this clonotype: Here the CDR3 omits its conserved ending phenylalanine or tryptophan, so a read error is the likely source. V gene TRBV2 combines with J gene TRBJ1-6, with D unclear. The CDR3 covers 14 residues. Germline V CDR1 and CDR2: SNHLY, FYNNEI. Here the CDR3 reads CASSGYTPNSPLHS. CDR3 nucleotide sequence: TGTGCCAGCAGTGGTTACACCCCTAATTCGCCCCTCCACTCT.

The V call is TRBV2, the J call TRBJ1-5, with TRBD1 as a possible D gene (5 bases). Trimming removed 6 bases at V and 6 bases at J, with 15 bases between. Germline assignment: CDR1 SNHLY and CDR2 FYNNEI. This CDR3 comprises 14 residues. This chain's CDR3 is CASSGGVLGQPQHF. CDR3 in DNA: TGTGCCAGCAGCGGGGGGGTCCTGGGTCAGCCCCAGCATTTT. Using reference TRBV2 and TRBJ1-5 for the parts outside the CDR3, the full variable domain is EPEVTQTPSHQVTQMGQEVILRCVPISNHLYFYWYRQILGQKVEFLVSFYNNEISEKSEIFDDQFSVERPDGSNFTLKIRSTKLEDSAMYFCASSGGVLGQPQHFGDGTRLSIL.

In this sample, this clonotype turned up many times. This chain links TRBV12-3 or TRBV12-4 with TRBJ1-6, with 7 positions matching TRBD1. After removal of 5 bases from V and 7 bases from J, the junction contained 8 bases not matched to a gene. The CDR3 loop spans 15 amino acids. CDR3 sequence reads: CASSLPGGANSPLHF. In DNA, the CDR3 is TGTGCCAGCAGTCTTCCAGGGGGAGCGAATTCACCCCTCCACTTT.

The rearrangement links TRBV24-1 to TRBJ2-6; D remains ambiguous. V was cut by 11 bases and J by 0 bases, with 7 bases left in between. The CDR3 loop spans 13 amino acids. The germline gives CDR1 KGHDR, CDR2 SFDVKD. CDR3: CAIGLSGANVLTF. As DNA, the CDR3 is TGTGCCATAGGGCTCTCTGGGGCCAACGTCCTGACTTTC.

The chain combines TRBV5-1 with TRBJ2-7, with D perhaps TRBD2 (8 bases). Deletions cut 1 base from V and 4 bases from J, with 18 bases between. The CDR3 has 16 residues. Looked up from germline, CDR1 is SGHRS and CDR2 is YFSETQ. The CDR3 reads CASSLHSGGGEYEQYF. CDR3 nucleotides: TGCGCCAGCAGCTTGCATTCGGGAGGGGGCGAATACGAGCAGTACTTC. Looking up the rest from reference TRBV5-1 and TRBJ2-7 gives the full variable domain: KAGVTQTPRYLIKTRGQQVTLSCSPISGHRSVSWYQQTPGQGLQFLFEYFSETQRNKGNFPGRFSGRQFSNSRSEMNVSTLELGDSALYLCASSLHSGGGEYEQYFGPGTRLTVT.